This TCR beta chain was profiled in a study of regulatory T cells in long-lasting Graves disease. The germline V gene encodes CDR1 SGHRS and CDR2 YFSETQ. This CDR3 region has 14 residues. Between the trimmed V and J ends, which lost 2 bases and 4 bases, there was a span of 12 bases. This clonotype was seen repeatedly, ten times or more. This sample's time point: newly diagnosed GD, antithyroid drugs for less than 3 months. After RNA was extracted from PBMCs, the TCR library was made from it. iRepertoire HTBI primers and Arm-PCR of CDR3 regions built TCR beta libraries. As originally analysed: Analysis of the samples identified 50 to 70 TRBV and 14 TRBJ segments. MiXCR, run by TCRdb on the multiplex PCR reads, gives a single entry per CDR3 protein. In this record, the V and J calls reflect TCRdb's handling and not the investigators' own analysis. The repertoire has about 460,000 distinct CDR3 sequences, about 15% of them found once; the top ten carry about 15%.

In addition, the sample was reused for a study of T cells in Graves' hyperthyroidism and ophthalmopathy.

The sample consisted of peripheral blood mononuclear cells (PBMCs), taken at new diagnosis, from a patient treated with antithyroid drugs. The chain couples TRBV5-1 to TRBJ1-2; no clear D gene. The TCR comes from a woman between 50 and 59 years old with Graves disease. CDR3 amino acids: CASSLHDLTYGYTF. As DNA, the CDR3 is TGCGCCAGCAGCTTACACGACCTTACCTATGGCTACACCTTC.